Shown below are 18 T cell receptor beta chains from a single sample sequenced in a study of T-cell memory formation after mild COVID-19. Each CDR3 protein gets one entry after TCRdb re-called the 5' RACE reads with MiXCR. The sample shows some 290,000 distinct CDR3 sequences, roughly 17% of them seen only once. The sample consisted of PBMCs or a T cell subset sorted from them (not recorded which). The source is a man younger than 30 who had mild COVID-19 (a few samples of this study predate the infection). Cell type and time point are not known.

V gene TRBV7-3 combines with J gene TRBJ2-5; 7 bases agree with TRBD2. CDR3 size: 15 residues. The V gene end was trimmed by 5 bases and the J gene end by 5 bases; junction bases not matched to a gene: 11. CDR1 is SGHTA and CDR2 is FQGTGA in the germline V gene. CDR3 DNA sequence: TGTGCCAGCAGCGATATAGGGAGCGGGGACGAGACCCAGTACTTC. This encodes CASSDIGSGDETQYF.

This chain links TRBV12-3 or TRBV12-4 with TRBJ2-5, with TRBD1 identical over 8 bases. V shed 6 bases, J shed 5 bases, and the junction held 5 bases outside the gene matches. There are 13 residues in the CDR3. The CDR3 DNA reads TGTGCCAGCAGCCAGGCAGGGGGCGAGACCCAGTACTTC. This translates into CASSQAGGETQYF.

V usage is TRBV4-2 and J usage is TRBJ2-2, with D possibly being TRBD1 or TRBD2 (6 bases each). This CDR3 is built from 16 residues. V gave up 0 bases and J gave up 6 bases, with 14 bases separating them. Germline CDR1 reads LGHNA; CDR2 reads YNFKEQ. Here the CDR3 DNA reads TGTGCCAGCAGCCAAGAGTTGAAGGGGGAGGCCGGGGAGCTGTTTTTT. It encodes CASSQELKGEAGELFF.

Notes on this clonotype: Mismatch with germline at one junction end may stem from a read error. The V and J genes are TRBV6-5 and TRBJ2-1, with D perhaps matching TRBD2 (6 bases). Germline V gives CDR1 MNHEY, CDR2 SVGAGI. The CDR3 consists of 14 residues. CDR3 coding DNA: TGTGCCAGCAGTTACTCGAGTATCGGGCAGGGAGGCGTCTTC. Protein: CASSYSSIGQGGVF.

This clonotype was recorded at least ten times. The CDR3 DNA reads as TGCGCCAGCAGCTTGTTTGAGGGTAGCTCCTACAATGAGCAGTTCTTC. Amino acid sequence: CASSLFEGSSYNEQFF. The chain combines TRBV5-1 with TRBJ2-1, with D possibly being TRBD2 (5 bases). The germline CDR1 and CDR2 sequences are SGHRS and YFSETQ. The CDR3 is made up of 16 amino acids. Trimming took 1 base from V and 0 from J, leaving 11 bases between them.

This chain links TRBV7-2 with TRBJ2-6, with D perhaps TRBD2 (5 bases). Germline values: CDR1 SGHTA, CDR2 FQGNSA. Trimming took 5 bases from V and 0 from J, leaving 11 bases between them. The length of the CDR3 is 16 residues. The CDR3 reads CASSLDSSSGANVLTF. The CDR3 DNA reads as TGTGCCAGCAGCCTGGACTCCAGCTCTGGGGCCAACGTCCTGACTTTC.

This clonotype was found a few times. The V call is TRBV3-1, the J call TRBJ1-1; D ambiguous. This CDR3 is built from 13 residues. Germline CDR1 LGHDT, CDR2 YNNKEL (reference sequence). The ends were cut back, 1 base at V and 3 bases at J, with 6 bases in the middle. The CDR3 region has the DNA TGTGCCAGCAGCCAAGTCCATGACACTGAAGCTTTCTTT. Amino acid sequence: CASSQVHDTEAFF.

A note on this clonotype: With a much larger clone just one base away, this may be a read error. V and J are TRBV7-2 and TRBJ2-3, with D perhaps being TRBD1 or TRBD2 (5 bases each). The CDR3 has 14 amino acids. V was shortened by 0 bases and J by 6 bases, with 10 bases between the two germline ends. Germline CDR1 SGHTA, CDR2 FQGNSA. DNA for the CDR3: TGTGCCAGCAGCTTAGCCGGGGACGCGGATACGCAGTATTTT. Its translation: CASSLAGDADTQYF. The full variable domain, in which reference TRBV7-2 and TRBJ2-3 provide the parts outside the CDR3, is GAGVSQSPSNKVTEKGKDVELRCDPISGHTALYWYRQSLGQGLEFLIYFQGNSAPDKSGLPSDRFSAERTGGSVSTLTIQRTQQEDSAVYLCASSLAGDADTQYFGPGTRLTVL.

This chain joins TRBV7-9 and TRBJ2-7, with TRBD2 matching 8 bases. This CDR3 spans 14 amino acids. Germline CDR1 SEHNR, CDR2 FQNEAQ (reference sequence). J gave up 1 base and V 5 bases, and 4 bases lay outside the gene matches. The CDR3 is CASSPGGVSYEQYF. The CDR3 bases are TGTGCCAGCAGCCCCGGGGGGGTTTCCTACGAGCAGTACTTC.

This clonotype was seen a few times. The V gene is TRBV6-5, the J gene TRBJ1-5, with D perhaps TRBD1 (5 bases). The CDR3 consists of 16 residues. The germline V gene has CDR1 MNHEY and CDR2 SVGAGI. Trimming stripped 6 bases from V and 4 bases from J, with 19 bases between. For the CDR3, the DNA is TGTGCCAGCAGGACGGTCGGGCAGGGAGGGAATCAGCCCCAGCATTTT. It encodes CASRTVGQGGNQPQHF.

This clonotype was counted a few times. The V call is TRBV5-1, the J call TRBJ1-1; D perhaps matches TRBD1 (6 bases). CDR3 length: 13 amino acids. CDR1 is SGHRS, CDR2 YFSETQ, per germline. V lost 6 bases and J 4 bases, leaving 13 bases between the germline ends. CDR3 protein: CASKSQGSTEAFF. The CDR3 nucleotides are TGCGCCAGCAAAAGCCAGGGGAGCACTGAAGCTTTCTTT.

This clonotype came up a few times. The chain uses TRBV10-3 and TRBJ1-2, with D possibly matching TRBD1 (5 bases). Germline V gene lookup returns CDR1 ENHRY and CDR2 SYGVKD. Deletions cut 0 bases from V and 4 bases from J, with 9 bases between. The CDR3 has 14 amino acids. Written as DNA, the CDR3 is TGTGCCATCAGTGAGTCGGGGGATGGCTATGGCTACACCTTC. It encodes CAISESGDGYGYTF.

The chain employs TRBV6-6 and TRBJ1-5; 7 nucleotides align to TRBD1. This CDR3 has 13 amino acids. The germline gives CDR1 MNHNY, CDR2 SVGAGI (reference sequence). The V gene end was trimmed by 7 bases and the J gene end by 4 bases; junction bases not matched to a gene: 4. The CDR3 nucleotides read TGTGCCAGCACCTCGACAGGGAATCAGCCCCAGCATTTT. Its translation: CASTSTGNQPQHF.

This chain joins TRBV7-6 and TRBJ1-6, with a weak D call TRBD1 (6 bases). Germline CDR1 SGHVS, CDR2 FNYEAQ. Trimming removed 1 base at V and 6 bases at J, with 16 bases between. This CDR3 spans 17 amino acids. This CDR3 is CASSLETGRFLNSPLHF. Here the CDR3 DNA reads TGTGCCAGCAGCTTAGAAACAGGGAGATTCCTTAATTCACCCCTCCACTTT.

The table lists this clonotype with a few counts. The chain's CDR3 is CASSTDGVSYEQYV. As DNA, the CDR3 is TGCGCCAGCAGTACTGACGGGGTTTCCTACGAGCAGTACGTC. The chain carries TRBV5-1 and TRBJ2-7, with a tentative D call TRBD2 (5 bases). CDR3 length: 14 amino acids. Germline V CDR1 and CDR2: SGHRS, YFSETQ. Trimming removed 5 bases from V and 1 base from J, with 13 bases in between.

This clonotype appeared many times. The DNA of the CDR3 is TGTGCCAGCAGCCCGGGTGGGAAACTGTTTTTT. Translation gives CASSPGGKLFF. The chain couples TRBV3-1 to TRBJ1-4, with D uncertain. The CDR3 runs 11 residues. CDR1 and CDR2 from the germline V gene are LGHDT and YNNKEL (reference sequence). V gave up 4 bases and J gave up 11 bases, with 8 bases separating them.

This clonotype was seen a handful of times. V usage is TRBV6-5 and J usage is TRBJ1-5, with TRBD1 as a possible D gene (6 bases). Germline loops: CDR1 MNHEY, CDR2 SVGAGI. V was trimmed by 7 bases and J by 4 bases, leaving 11 bases between them. The CDR3 is 13 residues long. The CDR3 is CASTWDKNQPQHF. CDR3 bases: TGTGCCAGCACCTGGGACAAGAATCAGCCCCAGCATTTT.

This chain links TRBV6-2 or TRBV6-3 with TRBJ2-2; 11 nucleotides agree with TRBD2. This CDR3 region has 17 residues. Germline assignment: CDR1 MNHEY and CDR2 SVGEGT. The V and J ends lost 2 bases and 6 bases, in that order; junction bases with no gene match: 8. CDR3 sequence reads: CASSYQRIAGGPGELFF. CDR3 DNA: TGTGCCAGCAGTTACCAGAGAATAGCGGGGGGGCCCGGGGAGCTGTTTTTT.